Listed below are T cell receptor beta chains from one sample, sequenced in a study of T cell repertoires in cytomegalovirus infection. MiXCR, run by TCRdb on the reads, gives a single entry per CDR3 protein. The data show 900,000 to 950,000 distinct CDR3 sequences, approximately 31% seen once. What these receptors recognize is not known. Sample: cultured CD8+ T cells from PBMCs, taken from culture after CMV antigen stimulation. The receptors here all came from a human donor in good health (CMV status not recorded). Some clones in this sample may be carry-over from other donors' samples. Both conserved end residues are part of each CDR3. The D gene is left open where the match is weak. Size is stated for part of the rows, as once, few or many counts, or as a class when the clone is expanded.

CDR3 length,D gene,V gene,J gene,clone size,CDR3 DNA,CDR3 protein
15,TRBD2,TRBV5-3,TRBJ2-4,few,TGTGCCAGCAGCAAAAGATCTAGCGGCAAAAACATTCAGTACTTC,CASSKRSSGKNIQYF
19,-,TRBV7-4,TRBJ2-1,-,TGTGCCAGCAGCTTAGCGATGCAGGGGGCAGAACTAGCGGCTAATGAGCAGTTCTTC,CASSLAMQGAELAANEQFF
13,-,TRBV29-1,TRBJ2-4,few,TGCAGCGTTGCTAGGGGGGCCGAAAACATTCAGTACTTC,CSVARGAENIQYF
13,-,TRBV29-1,TRBJ1-1,-,TGCAGCGTTGCGGGGCCGCCTGGCACTGAAGCTTTCTTT,CSVAGPPGTEAFF
14,-,TRBV19,TRBJ1-2,few,TGTGCCAGTACGCCCTTAAGGGGAGAGAATGGCTACACCTTC,CASTPLRGENGYTF
17,TRBD2,TRBV4-1,TRBJ2-3,-,TGCGCCAGCAGCCAAGAACCTTGGCGGGGGAGCACAGATACGCAGTATTTT,CASSQEPWRGSTDTQYF
16,TRBD2,TRBV12-3/TRBV12-4,TRBJ2-1,-,TGTGCCAGCAGTTCGTATAGCGGGGGCGCCGGGAATGAGCAGTTCTTC,CASSSYSGGAGNEQFF
16,-,TRBV7-2,TRBJ2-5,-,TGTGCCAGCAGCTTAGTTCCCCGGATCCCGGGGGAGACCCAGTACTTC,CASSLVPRIPGETQYF
14,-,TRBV29-1,TRBJ2-7,-,TGCAGCGTTGAAGGATCGTGGGGCGGGAACGAGCAGTACTTC,CSVEGSWGGNEQYF
15,-,TRBV7-6,TRBJ2-1,-,TGTGCCAGCAGCTTCCGGGGCCGGCTAGGGAATGAGCAGTTCTTC,CASSFRGRLGNEQFF
20,-,TRBV9,TRBJ2-5,-,TGTGCCAGCAGCGAGGCGGAATTTATTAACTACAGGGAAGGCCAAGAGACCCAGTACTTC,CASSEAEFINYREGQETQYF
14,-,TRBV9,TRBJ1-2,-,TGTGCCAGCAGCACGGGACACCTCGGCTATGGCTACACCTTC,CASSTGHLGYGYTF
18,-,TRBV4-1,TRBJ1-3,-,TGCGCCAGCAGCCAAGATAGGACTCTAAGTCACTCTGGAAACACCATATATTTT,CASSQDRTLSHSGNTIYF
11,-,TRBV28,TRBJ1-3,-,TGTGCCAGCAGTTTCGGCTCAGTTCTCTACTTT,CASSFGSVLYF
18,-,TRBV7-2,TRBJ2-4,-,TGTGCCAGCAGCTTAGTGACTGAGATATTCCTAGCCAAAAACATTCAGTACTTC,CASSLVTEIFLAKNIQYF
14,-,TRBV11-3,TRBJ2-5,-,TGTGCCAGCAGCTTAGGCGCAGAACAAGAGACCCAGTACTTC,CASSLGAEQETQYF
13,-,TRBV27,TRBJ1-5,few,TGTGCCAGCGGAGGGGGGGGTAGTCAGCCCCAGCATTTT,CASGGGGSQPQHF
12,-,TRBV6-2/TRBV6-3,TRBJ2-1,-,TGTGCCAGCAGTTCTAACAAGAATGAGCAGTTCTTC,CASSSNKNEQFF
15,TRBD1,TRBV7-2,TRBJ2-5,many,TGTGCCAGCAGCGACCGGGACAGTATGCGAGAGACCCAGTACTTC,CASSDRDSMRETQYF
13,-,TRBV6-6,TRBJ1-5,few,TGTGCCAGCAGTCTCAGGGGTCATCAGCCCCAGCATTTT,CASSLRGHQPQHF
15,-,TRBV2,TRBJ1-6,-,TGTGCCAGCAGTGAGGACCGGGGTCTCAATTCACCCCTCCACTTT,CASSEDRGLNSPLHF
15,-,TRBV4-1,TRBJ1-4,-,TGCGCCAGCAGCCCCAGCGAGACTCTTAATGAAAAACTGTTTTTT,CASSPSETLNEKLFF